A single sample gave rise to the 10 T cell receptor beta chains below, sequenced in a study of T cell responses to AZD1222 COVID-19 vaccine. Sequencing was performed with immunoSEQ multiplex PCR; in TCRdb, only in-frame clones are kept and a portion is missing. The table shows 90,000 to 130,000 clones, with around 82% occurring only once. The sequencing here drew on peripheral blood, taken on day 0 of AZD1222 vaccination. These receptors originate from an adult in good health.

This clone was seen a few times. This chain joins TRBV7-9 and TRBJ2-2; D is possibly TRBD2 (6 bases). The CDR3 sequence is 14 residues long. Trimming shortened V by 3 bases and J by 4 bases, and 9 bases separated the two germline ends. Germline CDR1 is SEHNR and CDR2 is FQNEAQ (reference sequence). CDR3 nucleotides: TGTGCCAGCAGCTTTAGCGGCCCCACCGGGGAGCTGTTTTTT. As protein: CASSFSGPTGELFF.

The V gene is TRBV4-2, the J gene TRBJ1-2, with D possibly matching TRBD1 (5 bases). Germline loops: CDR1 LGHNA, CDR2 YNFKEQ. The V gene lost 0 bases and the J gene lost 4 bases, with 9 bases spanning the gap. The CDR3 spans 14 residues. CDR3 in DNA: TGTGCCAGCAGCCAAGATGGCGACAGCTATGGCTACACCTTC. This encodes CASSQDGDSYGYTF.

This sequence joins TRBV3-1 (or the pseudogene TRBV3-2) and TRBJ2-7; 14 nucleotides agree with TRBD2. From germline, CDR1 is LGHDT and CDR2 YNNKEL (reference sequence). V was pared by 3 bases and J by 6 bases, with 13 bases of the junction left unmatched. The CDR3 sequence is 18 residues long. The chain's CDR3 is CASSHRRLAGGPNGEQYF. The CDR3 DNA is TGTGCCAGCAGCCACCGAAGACTAGCGGGAGGGCCGAACGGCGAGCAGTACTTC.

CDR3 loop: CASSEVEGWSGNTIYF. The CDR3 region has the DNA TGTGCCAGCAGTGAAGTGGAGGGGTGGTCTGGAAACACCATATATTTT. The chain carries TRBV6-1 and TRBJ1-3, with a possible D match to TRBD1 (5 bases). V lost 1 base to trimming and J lost 1 base, with 11 bases between them. Germline CDR1 is MNHNS and CDR2 is SASEGT. The CDR3 runs to 16 residues.

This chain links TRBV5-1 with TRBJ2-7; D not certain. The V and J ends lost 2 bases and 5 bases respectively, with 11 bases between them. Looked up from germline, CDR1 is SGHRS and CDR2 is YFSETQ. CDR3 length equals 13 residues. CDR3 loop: CASSFIMGNEQYF. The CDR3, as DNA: TGCGCCAGCAGCTTTATCATGGGGAACGAGCAGTACTTC.

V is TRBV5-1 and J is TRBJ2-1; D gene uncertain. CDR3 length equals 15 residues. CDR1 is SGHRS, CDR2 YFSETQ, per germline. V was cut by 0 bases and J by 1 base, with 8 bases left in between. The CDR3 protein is CASSLADRSYNEQFF. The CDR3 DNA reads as TGCGCCAGCAGCTTGGCGGACCGATCCTACAATGAGCAGTTCTTC.

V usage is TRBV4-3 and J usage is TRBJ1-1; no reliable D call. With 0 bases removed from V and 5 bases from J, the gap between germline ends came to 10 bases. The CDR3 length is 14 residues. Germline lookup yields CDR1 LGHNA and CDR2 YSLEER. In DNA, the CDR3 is TGCGCCAGCAGCCAAGACGGTAGAAGGACTGAAGCTTTCTTT. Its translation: CASSQDGRRTEAFF.

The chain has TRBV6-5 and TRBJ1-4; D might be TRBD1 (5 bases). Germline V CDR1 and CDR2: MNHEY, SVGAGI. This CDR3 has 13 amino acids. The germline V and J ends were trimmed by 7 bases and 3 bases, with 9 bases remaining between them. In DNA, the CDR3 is TGTGCCAGCAACATGGGACCTAATGAAAAACTGTTTTTT. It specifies CASNMGPNEKLFF.

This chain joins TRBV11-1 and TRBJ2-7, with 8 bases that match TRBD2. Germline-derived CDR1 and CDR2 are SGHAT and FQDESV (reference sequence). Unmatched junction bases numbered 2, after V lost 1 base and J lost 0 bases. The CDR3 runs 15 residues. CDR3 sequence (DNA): TGTGCCAGCAGCTTAGGGCTAGCGGGCTCCTACGAGCAGTACTTC. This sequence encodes CASSLGLAGSYEQYF.

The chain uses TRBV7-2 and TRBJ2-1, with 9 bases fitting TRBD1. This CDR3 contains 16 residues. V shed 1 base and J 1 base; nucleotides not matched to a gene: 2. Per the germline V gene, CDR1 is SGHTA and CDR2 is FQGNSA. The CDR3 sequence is CASSLVGTGSYNEQFF. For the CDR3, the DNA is TGTGCCAGCAGCTTAGTCGGGACAGGGTCCTACAATGAGCAGTTCTTC. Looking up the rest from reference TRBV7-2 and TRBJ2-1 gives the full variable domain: GAGVSQSPSNKVTEKGKDVELRCDPISGHTALYWYRQSLGQGLEFLIYFQGNSAPDKSGLPSDRFSAERTGGSVSTLTIQRTQQEDSAVYLCASSLVGTGSYNEQFFGPGTRLTVL.